Shown below are 28 T cell receptor beta chains from a single sample sequenced in a study of CD8 T cell repertoires and HIV-1 epitope variants. The protocol was immunoSEQ multiplex PCR, while the TCRdb copy is restricted to in-frame clones and leaves out a portion. Counted here are 3,500 to 5,000 clones, approximately 70% occurring once; the ten biggest clones make up 40% to 45%. These receptors have no identified antigens. The sample comprised cultured CD8+ T cells derived from PBMCs. These receptors all come from a male donor with HIV.

This chain connects TRBV5-4 to TRBJ2-3; maybe TRBD2 (7 bases). V gave up 0 bases and J gave up 0 bases, with 11 bases separating them. Germline V gene data show CDR1 as SGHNT and CDR2 as YYREEE (reference sequence). The CDR3 totals 16 residues. The CDR3 DNA reads as TGTGCCAGCAGCTTGGAGGGAGGGGGTAGCACAGATACGCAGTATTTT. This translates into CASSLEGGGSTDTQYF.

The CDR3 spells CASSQGQGLGEAFF. The CDR3, as DNA: TGCGCCAGCAGCCAGGGACAGGGGTTAGGCGAAGCTTTCTTT. V and J are TRBV4-1 and TRBJ1-1; TRBD1 matches 10 bases. V was pared by 3 bases and J by 8 bases, with 6 bases of the junction left unmatched. CDR3 length equals 14 residues. The germline V gene has CDR1 MGHRA and CDR2 YSYEKL.

The rearrangement joins TRBV4-3 to TRBJ2-7; D gene uncertain. The CDR3 runs to 13 residues. The germline V gene encodes CDR1 LGHNA and CDR2 YSLEER. V was clipped by 4 bases and J by 3 bases, with 10 bases between them. CDR3 DNA: TGCGCCAGCAGCCGTATACTCGACTACGAGCAGTACTTC. Its protein product is CASSRILDYEQYF.

The V and J genes are TRBV18 and TRBJ2-2, with 7 bases fitting TRBD1. Germline V gene data show CDR1 as KGHSH and CDR2 as LQKENI. V lost 2 bases to trimming and J lost 2 bases; unmatched junction nucleotides: 5. The CDR3 runs 16 residues. The CDR3 is CASSPDTGVNTGELFF. The CDR3 DNA sequence: TGTGCCAGCTCACCAGATACAGGGGTTAACACCGGGGAGCTGTTTTTT.

This chain uses TRBV7-2 with TRBJ1-4; possibly TRBD1 for D (6 bases). The CDR3 sequence is 14 residues long. The V end was cut by 5 bases, the J end by 8 bases, with 15 bases between. Germline V gene lookup returns CDR1 SGHTA and CDR2 FQGNSA. CDR3 DNA sequence: TGTGCCAGCAGCGGAGCGGGGGCTCGAGAAAAACTGTTTTTT. Protein sequence: CASSGAGAREKLFF.

The V and J genes are TRBV28 and TRBJ2-1, with 8 bases that match TRBD2. With 3 bases clipped from V and 6 bases from J, the junction kept 10 bases outside the gene matches. CDR3 size: 16 residues. Germline V gives CDR1 MDHEN, CDR2 SYDVKM. The CDR3: CASSLWGLDLGNEQFF. The CDR3 bases are TGTGCCAGCAGTTTGTGGGGACTAGATCTGGGCAATGAGCAGTTCTTC.

The genes are TRBV2 and TRBJ2-1; 10 nucleotides agree with TRBD2. The J segment lost 4 bases and the V segment lost 8 bases, leaving 8 bases of the junction unmatched. Germline V gene sequence: CDR1 SNHLY, CDR2 FYNNEI. This CDR3 region has 15 residues. The CDR3 DNA reads as TGTGCCAGCTGGGCTAGCGGGAGTGAGTACAATGAGCAGTTCTTC. As protein: CASWASGSEYNEQFF.

The chain couples TRBV2 to TRBJ2-6; D is ambiguous. Trimming removed 7 bases at V and 0 bases at J, with 10 bases between. The CDR3 is made up of 15 amino acids. Per the germline V gene, CDR1 is SNHLY and CDR2 is FYNNEI. CDR3 loop: CASTPFDSGANVLTF. CDR3 bases: TGTGCCAGCACCCCCTTCGACTCTGGGGCCAACGTCCTGACTTTC.

This chain links TRBV6-1 with TRBJ2-3, with a weak D call TRBD1 (5 bases). CDR1 and CDR2 from the germline V gene are MNHNS and SASEGT. The CDR3 is 15 residues long. V gave up 5 bases and J gave up 5 bases, with 17 bases separating them. The CDR3: CASSPRAGFGDTQYF. Here the CDR3 DNA reads TGTGCCAGCAGTCCCAGGGCAGGGTTTGGAGATACGCAGTATTTT.

The gene calls are TRBV28 and TRBJ2-1; D might be TRBD2 (5 bases). Between the trimmed V and J ends, which lost 3 bases and 5 bases, there was a span of 11 bases. Germline V gene sequence: CDR1 MDHEN, CDR2 SYDVKM. The CDR3 contains 14 residues. In nucleotides, the CDR3 is TGTGCCAGCAGTTTTTTTGGGAGCAACAATGAGCAGTTCTTC. Translating it yields CASSFFGSNNEQFF.

This clone occurred once. This CDR3 is CASSLDPAGIYEQYF. The DNA of the CDR3 is TGTGCCAGCAGCTTGGATCCAGCGGGGATCTACGAGCAGTACTTC. This chain uses TRBV5-4 with TRBJ2-7; TRBD2 agrees at 7 bases. Germline V CDR1 and CDR2: SGHNT, YYREEE (reference sequence). The CDR3 runs to 15 residues. Trimming removed 0 bases from V and 3 bases from J; junction bases left unmatched: 6.

The chain combines TRBV19 with TRBJ2-1, with TRBD1 matching 8 bases. V lost 11 bases and J lost 6; bases outside the gene matches: 9. In germline, CDR1 is LNHDA, CDR2 SQIVND (reference sequence). This CDR3 region has 13 residues. CDR3 sequence reads: CAVDSDRGNEQFF. The DNA of the CDR3 is TGTGCCGTTGACTCAGACAGGGGCAATGAGCAGTTCTTC.

CDR3: CASSMGVAGEEQYF. Here the CDR3 DNA reads TGTGCCAGTAGTATGGGGGTAGCGGGAGAAGAGCAGTACTTC. This chain uses TRBV19 with TRBJ2-7, with 9 bases matching TRBD2. The CDR3 totals 14 residues. CDR1 and CDR2 (germline): LNHDA, SQIVND (reference sequence). J gave up 7 bases and V 3 bases, and 7 bases lay outside the gene matches.

The chain has TRBV6-5 and TRBJ2-7; D is unclear. CDR1 is MNHEY, CDR2 SVGAGI, per germline. The V end was cut by 2 bases, the J end by 3 bases, with 11 bases between. The CDR3 covers 14 residues. As DNA, the CDR3 is TGTGCCAGCAGTTACGGTGAACCTGGCTACGAGCAGTACTTC. This encodes CASSYGEPGYEQYF.

This rearrangement joins TRBV13 to TRBJ1-1, with 8 bases aligning to TRBD1. Per the germline V gene, CDR1 is PRHDT and CDR2 is FYEKMQ (reference sequence). The CDR3 consists of 15 residues. V was clipped by 3 bases and J by 1 base; unmatched bases: 4. The CDR3 loop reads CASSLGQATNTEAFF. The CDR3 nucleotides are TGTGCCAGCAGCTTGGGACAGGCAACGAACACTGAAGCTTTCTTT.

The V gene is TRBV13, the J gene TRBJ2-7; D is unclear. The CDR3 extends over 14 amino acids. The germline V gene encodes CDR1 PRHDT and CDR2 FYEKMQ (reference sequence). Trimming stripped 6 bases from V and 2 bases from J, with 14 bases between. In DNA, the CDR3 is TGTGCCAGCAGTTCAGATGTCTCGGCCTACGAGCAGTACTTC. Its translation: CASSSDVSAYEQYF.

The chain recombines TRBV15 with TRBJ2-7; D possibly corresponds to TRBD1 (6 bases). Germline assignment: CDR1 LNHNV and CDR2 YYDKDF (reference sequence). The CDR3 totals 15 residues. V was shortened by 6 bases and J by 2 bases, with 17 bases between the two germline ends. The CDR3 sequence: CATSREQGAPYEQYF. As DNA, the CDR3 is TGTGCCACCAGTCGTGAACAGGGTGCCCCCTACGAGCAGTACTTC. The full variable domain, in which reference TRBV15 and TRBJ2-7 provide the parts outside the CDR3, is DAMVIQNPRYQVTQFGKPVTLSCSQTLNHNVMYWYQQKSSQAPKLLFHYYDKDFNNEADTPDNFQSRRPNTSFCFLDIRSPGLGDTAMYLCATSREQGAPYEQYFGPGTRLTVT.

This clone was counted a single time. The V call is TRBV4-3, the J call TRBJ1-4; 8 bases are shared with TRBD1. The CDR3 sequence is 15 residues long. The germline CDR1 and CDR2 sequences are LGHNA and YSLEER. With 3 bases clipped from V and 8 bases from J, the junction kept 8 bases outside the gene matches. This chain's CDR3 is CASSQAGGAEEKLFF. The CDR3 DNA is TGCGCCAGCAGCCAGGCAGGGGGCGCCGAGGAAAAACTGTTTTTT.

The rearrangement links TRBV5-5 to TRBJ2-5; 7 nucleotides agree with TRBD1. This CDR3 region has 15 residues. V was clipped by 0 bases and J by 4 bases; unmatched bases: 6. CDR1 and CDR2 from the germline V gene are SGHKS and YYEKEE (reference sequence). CDR3 nucleotides: TGTGCCAGCAGCTTGGGTGAAGGGGGCCGAGAGACCCAGTACTTC. This encodes CASSLGEGGRETQYF.

In DNA, the CDR3 is TGCGCCAGCAGAGGGACAGGGTTATCCTACGAGCAGTACTTC. As protein: CASRGTGLSYEQYF. The genes are TRBV23-1 and TRBJ2-7; the match to TRBD1 covers 9 bases. TRBV23-1 is an ORF, and what it does is uncertain. The junction had 4 bases not matched to a gene; V was cut back by 6 bases and J by 1 base. There are 14 residues in the CDR3.

The chain links TRBV9 to TRBJ2-3; D perhaps matches TRBD2 (6 bases). Trimming removed 0 bases at V and 0 bases at J, with 11 bases between. The CDR3 has 16 amino acids. Germline CDR1 and CDR2: SGDLS and YYNGEE. In nucleotides, the CDR3 is TGTGCCAGCAGCGTAGCAGGCGGGGACAGCACAGATACGCAGTATTTT. It translates to CASSVAGGDSTDTQYF.

This clone was seen a few times. The CDR3 DNA is TGTGCCAGCAGCTTAGTGGATCAGCCCCAGCATTTT. Translating gives CASSLVDQPQHF. This chain uses TRBV7-9 with TRBJ1-5, with D hard to call. The length of the CDR3 is 12 residues. Germline CDR1 is SEHNR and CDR2 is FQNEAQ (reference sequence). V was trimmed by 1 base and J by 5 bases, leaving 3 bases between them.

The gene calls are TRBV7-2 and TRBJ1-1, with no clear D. This CDR3 comprises 14 residues. The ends were cut back, 3 bases at V and 3 bases at J, with 11 bases in the middle. Germline lookup yields CDR1 SGHTA and CDR2 FQGNSA. CDR3 loop: CASSFRVGDTEAFF. The CDR3 DNA reads as TGTGCCAGCAGCTTTAGGGTCGGGGACACTGAAGCTTTCTTT. The full variable domain, its missing parts supplied by reference TRBV7-2 and TRBJ1-1, is GAGVSQSPSNKVTEKGKDVELRCDPISGHTALYWYRQSLGQGLEFLIYFQGNSAPDKSGLPSDRFSAERTGGSVSTLTIQRTQQEDSAVYLCASSFRVGDTEAFFGQGTRLTVV.

Worth noting for this clone: The conserved phenylalanine or tryptophan normally closing the CDR3 is absent here, so this likely arose from a read error. It is unclear where the CDR3 begins or ends on the DNA, so no DNA is shown, and the CDR3 is as TCRdb lists it. J is TRBJ1-2 and V is TRBV3-1 (or the pseudogene TRBV3-2). Germline assignment: CDR1 LGHDT and CDR2 YNNKEL (reference sequence). Ends included, the CDR3 has 8 residues. The CDR3 is CASGHPPD.

This clone turned up a few times. The chain has TRBV19 and TRBJ1-2; D is undetermined. V lost 5 bases to trimming and J lost 0 bases, with 4 bases between them. This CDR3 comprises 12 residues. CDR1 is LNHDA, CDR2 SQIVND, per germline (reference sequence). The DNA for the CDR3 is TGTGCCAGTAGTGTGACTAACTATGGCTACACCTTC. It specifies CASSVTNYGYTF. Drawing the rest from reference TRBV19 and TRBJ1-2, the complete variable domain is DGGITQSPKYLFRKEGQNVTLSCEQNLNHDAMYWYRQDPGQGLRLIYYSQIVNDFQKGDIAEGYSVSREKKESFPLTVTSAQKNPTAFYLCASSVTNYGYTFGSGTRLTVV.

The V call is TRBV10-3, the J call TRBJ2-2, with D perhaps given as TRBD1 or TRBD2 (5 bases each). Germline V gene lookup returns CDR1 ENHRY and CDR2 SYGVKD. This CDR3 comprises 14 residues. V was shortened by 8 bases and J by 1 base, with 11 bases between the two germline ends. Here the CDR3 DNA reads TGTGCCATCCCGGGGACGGGGAACACCGGGGAGCTGTTTTTT. It codes for CAIPGTGNTGELFF.

In this sample, this clone is large. This chain joins TRBV7-9 and TRBJ1-5, with D maybe TRBD1 (5 bases). Germline V gene data show CDR1 as SEHNR and CDR2 as FQNEAQ (reference sequence). V was trimmed by 6 bases and J by 6 bases, leaving 9 bases between them. The CDR3 covers 12 residues. The CDR3 protein is CASRAGTQPQHF. CDR3 in DNA: TGTGCCAGCAGAGCGGGGACTCAGCCCCAGCATTTT. Full variable domain (rest looked up from reference TRBV7-9 and TRBJ1-5): DTGVSQNPRHKITKRGQNVTFRCDPISEHNRLYWYRQTLGQGPEFLTYFQNEAQLEKSRLLSDRFSAERPKGSFSTLEIQRTEQGDSAMYLCASRAGTQPQHFGDGTRLSIL.

The chain uses TRBV11-2 and TRBJ2-7; D is unclear. The V end lost 0 bases, the J end lost 4 bases, and 10 bases lay between the germline ends. The CDR3 is 14 amino acids. Looked up from germline, CDR1 is SGHAT and CDR2 is FQNNGV. The CDR3 spells CASSLELGQYEQYF. CDR3 in DNA: TGTGCCAGCAGCTTAGAATTAGGGCAGTACGAGCAGTACTTC.